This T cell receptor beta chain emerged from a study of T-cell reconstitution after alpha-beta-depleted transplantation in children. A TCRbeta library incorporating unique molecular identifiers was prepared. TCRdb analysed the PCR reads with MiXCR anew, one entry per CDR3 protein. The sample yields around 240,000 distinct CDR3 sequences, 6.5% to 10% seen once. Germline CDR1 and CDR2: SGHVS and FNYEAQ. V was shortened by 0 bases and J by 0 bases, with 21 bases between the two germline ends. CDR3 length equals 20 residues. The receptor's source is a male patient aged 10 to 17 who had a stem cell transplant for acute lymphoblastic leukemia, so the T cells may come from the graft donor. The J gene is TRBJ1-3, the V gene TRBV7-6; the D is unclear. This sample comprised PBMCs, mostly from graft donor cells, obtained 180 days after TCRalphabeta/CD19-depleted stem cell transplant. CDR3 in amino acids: CASSLATVLVGDDSGNTIYF. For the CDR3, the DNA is TGTGCCAGCAGCTTAGCGACGGTGTTGGTCGGAGACGACTCTGGAAACACCATATATTTT.